The 11 T cell receptor beta chains in this list originate from one sample, sequenced in a study of T-cell reconstitution after alpha-beta-depleted transplantation in children. Unique molecular identifiers tagged the TCRbeta library. TCRdb fed the PCR reads into MiXCR, producing one record per CDR3 protein. In the table there are around 17,000 distinct CDR3 sequences, 4.5% to 6.5% of which are singletons. Material: PBMCs, obtained before TCRalphabeta/CD19-depleted stem cell transplant. Every receptor here comes from a boy aged 5-17 years with acute lymphoblastic leukemia, due to receive a stem cell transplant.

This clonotype was observed many times. The rearrangement links TRBV12-3 or TRBV12-4 to TRBJ1-6; D is uncertain. The CDR3 is made up of 14 amino acids. Trimming shortened V by 3 bases and J by 3 bases, and 6 bases separated the two germline ends. In nucleotides, the CDR3 is TGTGCCAGCAGTTTTGGGGTCTATAATTCACCCCTCCACTTT. It yields the protein CASSFGVYNSPLHF.

This clonotype has ten or more counts. In DNA, the CDR3 is TGCGCCAGCAGACTCCACGTCGGGCAGGGGAATGAAAAACTGTTTTTT. Translation gives CASRLHVGQGNEKLFF. The rearrangement links TRBV5-1 to TRBJ1-4, with TRBD1 as a possible D gene (6 bases). V dropped 5 bases and J dropped 5 bases, with 19 bases sitting between them. The V gene's germline CDR1 is SGHRS and CDR2 YFSETQ. This CDR3 contains 16 residues.

This clonotype was found many times. V gene TRBV24-1 combines with J gene TRBJ2-1; TRBD2 agrees at 7 bases. Germline assignment: CDR1 KGHDR and CDR2 SFDVKD. V was clipped by 2 bases and J by 1 base; unmatched bases: 10. The CDR3 has 18 amino acids. CDR3 region: CATSDSGSKAGSYNEQFF. CDR3 nucleotide sequence: TGTGCCACCAGTGATTCAGGAAGTAAAGCGGGATCCTACAATGAGCAGTTCTTC.

At least ten counts were recorded for this clonotype. The chain has TRBV2 and TRBJ1-4; 7 positions agree with TRBD1. The CDR3 sequence is 16 residues long. The V and J ends lost 7 bases and 5 bases, in that order; junction bases with no gene match: 13. Germline CDR1 and CDR2: SNHLY and FYNNEI. The DNA of the CDR3 is TGTGCCAGCATCGCGACAGGGCTTCCTCGGAATGAAAAACTGTTTTTT. Its translation: CASIATGLPRNEKLFF.

The CDR3 protein is CAMSSLALPETQYF. CDR3 DNA: TGTGCCATGAGCTCCCTGGCCCTTCCAGAGACCCAGTACTTC. The genes are TRBV5-6 and TRBJ2-5; no clear D. This CDR3 is built from 14 residues. V shed 9 bases and J shed 4 bases, with 19 bases lying between them. Germline values: CDR1 SGHDT, CDR2 YYEEEE.

This clonotype counts as medium-sized. The V gene is TRBV4-1, the J gene TRBJ2-1, with D perhaps matching TRBD2 (5 bases). This CDR3 comprises 15 residues. Trimming stripped 0 bases from V and 9 bases from J, with 15 bases between. CDR1 is MGHRA and CDR2 is YSYEKL in the germline V gene. The CDR3 reads CASSQEKISEGEQFF. CDR3 nucleotide sequence: TGCGCCAGCAGCCAAGAGAAAATTAGCGAGGGTGAGCAGTTCTTC.

This clonotype was picked up many times. The chain recombines TRBV29-1 with TRBJ1-2, with a possible D match to TRBD1 (5 bases). This CDR3 has 14 amino acids. The germline V gene encodes CDR1 SQVTM and CDR2 ANQGSEA. The V gene lost 3 bases and the J gene lost 6 bases, with 17 bases spanning the gap. This chain's CDR3 is CSVEARGRQDGYTF. In DNA form, the CDR3 reads TGCAGCGTTGAGGCCCGGGGGAGGCAGGATGGCTACACCTTC.

This clonotype is labeled medium-sized. The J gene is TRBJ2-1, the V gene TRBV5-1; no clear D. This CDR3 contains 14 residues. Trimming cost V 3 bases and J 0 bases, with 7 bases left between them. Per the germline V gene, CDR1 is SGHRS and CDR2 is YFSETQ. CDR3 protein: CASSSALSYNEQFF. CDR3 sequence (DNA): TGCGCCAGCAGCTCTGCCCTCTCCTACAATGAGCAGTTCTTC.

This clonotype has a count of ten or more. The CDR3 sequence is CASSLLLGPGTDTQYF. Written as DNA, the CDR3 is TGTGCCAGCAGTTTGTTATTGGGGCCTGGGACAGATACGCAGTATTTT. The gene calls are TRBV27 and TRBJ2-3; D is possibly TRBD1 (5 bases). The CDR3 spans 16 residues. The germline V gene encodes CDR1 MNHEY and CDR2 SMNVEV (reference sequence). Trimming stripped 3 bases from V and 3 bases from J, with 16 bases between.

The chain carries TRBV19 and TRBJ2-7; TRBD2 matches at 7 bases. V lost 6 bases and J lost 2; bases outside the gene matches: 1. The CDR3 consists of 12 residues. CDR1 is LNHDA, CDR2 SQIVND, per germline (reference sequence). The CDR3 DNA is TGTGCCAGTAGCGGGAGGACCTACGAGCAGTACTTC. Its protein product is CASSGRTYEQYF.

This clonotype has a count of ten or more. The chain is built from TRBV24-1 and TRBJ2-5; weak D call: TRBD2 (6 bases). V was clipped by 3 bases and J by 4 bases, with 11 bases between them. The CDR3 loop spans 14 amino acids. Germline V CDR1 and CDR2: KGHDR, SFDVKD. The CDR3 region has the DNA TGTGCCACCAGTGATCCCGGAGGGGCAGAGACCCAGTACTTC. It translates to CATSDPGGAETQYF.